This T cell receptor beta chain is from a study of T cell responses to AZD1222 COVID-19 vaccine. Overall study findings and caveats: Spike-specific TCR breadth and depth grew following two AZD1222 doses. Baseline seropositives among AZD1222 recipients totaled only five to seven. All repertoire sampling was performed exclusively after the peak T cell response. At 160-218 and 743-854, vaccine-associated CD4 TCRs were dominant, and they spanned spike.

The CDR3 runs 17 residues. The junction had 7 bases not matched to a gene; V was cut back by 5 bases and J by 0 bases. Germline V CDR1 and CDR2: ENHRY, SYGVKD. Concerning this clone: Antigen specificity is unknown.

Sequencing used immunoSEQ multiplex PCR; TCRdb keeps in-frame clones, though not all of them. This table has 170,000 or so clones, roughly 87% appearing once. This receptor was identified in an adult in good health. The starting material was peripheral blood, obtained on day 0 of AZD1222 vaccination. J is TRBJ2-7 and V is TRBV10-3, with 13 bases fitting TRBD2. In DNA form, the CDR3 reads TGTGCCATCAGTACTAGCGGGAGGGCCCCAAGCTCCTACGAGCAGTACTTC. Amino acid sequence: CAISTSGRAPSSYEQYF.